The entry that follows covers one T cell receptor (beta chain) sequence. This receptor's antigen is unknown. No base qualities exist here, and no much larger clone lies one base off it. The CDR3 covers 12 residues, taking in both the cysteine and the phenylalanine. Only the CDR3 region is kept as DNA, spanning 36 bases read in frame from base 1. CDR1 and CDR2, looked up from the germline V gene (reference sequence), are MNHEY and SMNVEV. V and J are truncated by 6 bases and 3 bases respectively, leaving an intervening sequence of 6 bases. Sequencing took place on an Illumina HiSeq 1500. TCRdb cleaned the public reads at Q25 with fastp, built clones with MiXCR and kept in-frame beta chains. CDR3 protein duplicates are merged, each entry listing the most common genes and DNA. Recorded for this sample are about 68,000 distinct CDR3 sequences; 20% to 25% of them occurred a single time. The ten most abundant clones make up 79% of the sample.

The data belong to a study of T cell repertoires in cytomegalovirus infection (dated by TCRdb to about 2019). With regard to the full study: Donor HLA type was relevant to the analysis, as public TCR beta signatures indicated carriage of CMV infection together with the matching HLA type.

What the research found in general, with its limitations: In the ex vivo response, HLA-C-restricted CMV-specific TCR beta clonotypes were dominant, and in two of eight donors the single most frequent clonotype came from this HLA-C-restricted group. In both this cohort and an independent cohort of 300 to 450 donors, the cumulative frequency of public TCR beta family members distinguished carriers of CMV infection plus the relevant HLA type.

The chain employs TRBV27 and TRBJ2-1; TRBD1 is a possible D gene, resting on 5 matching bases. The source is a human donor in good health (CMV status not recorded). Some clones in this sample may be carry-over from other donors' samples. Sequenced input: PBMCs, sequenced either directly or after in vitro stimulation (not recorded which). The CDR3 reads as follows: CASRTGYNEQFF. The nucleotide sequence is TGTGCCAGCAGAACAGGCTACAATGAGCAGTTCTTC.